These T cell receptor beta chains were read from a single sample in a study of blood T cell repertoires in COVID-19. Assay: immunoSEQ multiplex PCR; the TCRdb copy retains only in-frame clones and omits some. The data hold some 120,000 clones, with 70% to 75% observed a single time. Sequences were obtained from peripheral blood. The receptors derive from a man aged 60-69 years with acute or convalescent COVID-19. Each CDR3 is given with its conserved first and last residue. A D gene is named only where the DNA matches it firmly. Rows may omit the clone size; those that give it use once, few, many or a size class.

V	J	D	size	DNA	CDR3
TRBV10-3	TRBJ2-7	TRBD2	-	TGTGCCATCAGTGAGCAAGCGGGGGGCTACGAGCAGTACTTC	CAISEQAGGYEQYF
TRBV4-2	TRBJ2-7	TRBD2	-	TGTGCCAGCAGCCAAGAACGGGAGCGGGGGAATTCCTACGAGCAGTACTTC	CASSQERERGNSYEQYF
TRBV5-6	TRBJ2-5	-	-	TGTGCCAGCAGTCCTCCTTCCCCCCGGGACCAAGAGACCCAGTACTTC	CASSPPSPRDQETQYF
TRBV3-1/TRBV3-2	TRBJ2-3	-	-	TGTGCCAGCAGCCAAGATCGAGGCGGAACTAGCACAGATACGCAGTATTTT	CASSQDRGGTSTDTQYF
TRBV19	TRBJ1-2	TRBD1	-	TGTGCCAGTAGCGGACAGGGACAGAACTATGGCTACACCTTC	CASSGQGQNYGYTF
TRBV18	TRBJ2-2	-	-	TGTGCCAGCTCACCACCCGGGGGGAACACCGGGGAGCTGTTTTTT	CASSPPGGNTGELFF
TRBV5-1	TRBJ2-3	TRBD2	-	TGCGCCAGCAGCTTGAAGGCTTCAGCGGGGGATTACACAGATACGCAGTATTTT	CASSLKASAGDYTDTQYF
TRBV5-6	TRBJ2-7	-	few	TGTGCCAGCAGCTTGTGGGCGGGAAAACACGAGCAGTACTTC	CASSLWAGKHEQYF
TRBV2	TRBJ1-1	-	-	TGTGCCAGCAGCGCGAGAGAGAACACTGAAGCTTTCTTT	CASSARENTEAFF
TRBV5-1	TRBJ2-7	TRBD2	-	TGCGCCAGCAGCTCCTCTAGCGGGAGCTCCTACGAGCAGTACTTC	CASSSSSGSSYEQYF
TRBV28	TRBJ1-5	-	few	TGTGCCAGCAGTTCAGAGGGAGGGGGCAATCAGCCCCAGCATTTT	CASSSEGGGNQPQHF
TRBV29-1	TRBJ2-7	-	-	TGCAGCGTTAGCACACAGGGAAACGAGCAGTACTTC	CSVSTQGNEQYF
TRBV18	TRBJ1-1	-	-	TGTGCCAGCTCACCTACTTTGAACACTGAAGCTTTCTTT	CASSPTLNTEAFF
TRBV15	TRBJ2-1	-	-	TGTGCCACCAGCAGAGATACGTCAGGATTATTCTCCTACAATGAGCAGTTCTTC	CATSRDTSGLFSYNEQFF
TRBV6-5	TRBJ2-7	-	-	TGTGCCAGCCGGGACTCTGAGACCTACGAGCAGTACTTC	CASRDSETYEQYF
TRBV2	TRBJ1-2	-	few	TGTGCCAGCAGCCCCCAGACGCAGGGCCGGGGGGGCTACACCTTC	CASSPQTQGRGGYTF